The clone carrying this T cell receptor (beta chain) was seen repeatedly, ten times or more. The antigen remains unidentified. This sample is part of a study of metastatic and nonmetastatic thyroid tumors. Regarding the study as a whole: Malignant tumors reportedly showed significantly higher TCR beta diversity than benign nodules in both blood and tumor.

Thyroid surgery had not been preceded by any treatment in any patient. With MiXCR, TCRdb reprocessed the PCR reads. The data show about 40,000 clones, with roughly 11% seen just once and under 30% held by the top ten. Trimming shortened V by 3 bases and J by 3 bases, and 8 bases separated the two germline ends. The CDR3 contains 13 residues. The germline V gene encodes CDR1 MGHRA and CDR2 YSYEKL. Sequencing was carried out using blood. The sequence was collected from a female donor with papillary thyroid cancer or a benign thyroid nodule (not recorded which). Some clones in this sample may be carry-over from other donors' samples. The V and J genes are TRBV4-1 and TRBJ1-1; D unresolved. CDR3 in amino acids: CASSQTRYTEAFF. DNA for the CDR3: TGCGCCAGCAGCCAGACAAGGTACACTGAAGCTTTCTTT.